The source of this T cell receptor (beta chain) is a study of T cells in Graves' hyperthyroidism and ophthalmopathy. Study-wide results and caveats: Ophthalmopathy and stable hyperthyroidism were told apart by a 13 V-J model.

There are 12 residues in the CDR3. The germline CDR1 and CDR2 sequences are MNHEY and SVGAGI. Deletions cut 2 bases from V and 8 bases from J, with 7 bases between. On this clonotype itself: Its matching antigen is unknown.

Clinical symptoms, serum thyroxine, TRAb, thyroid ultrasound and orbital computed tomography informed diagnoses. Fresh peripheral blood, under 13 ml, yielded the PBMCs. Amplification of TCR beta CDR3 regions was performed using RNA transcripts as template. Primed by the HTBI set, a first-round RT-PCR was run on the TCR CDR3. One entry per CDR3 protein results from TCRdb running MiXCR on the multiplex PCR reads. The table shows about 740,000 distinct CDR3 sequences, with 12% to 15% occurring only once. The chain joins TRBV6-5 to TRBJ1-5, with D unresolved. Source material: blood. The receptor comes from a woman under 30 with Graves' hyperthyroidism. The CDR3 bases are TGTGCCAGCAGTTACGGCCAAAAGCCCCAGCATTTT. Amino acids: CASSYGQKPQHF.